This T cell receptor beta chain came from a study of T cells after yellow fever vaccination. Study observations and caveats: At around 96% for CD4 and over 80% for CD8, most primary-vaccination clones showed up again after the booster.

MiXCR, run by TCRdb on the 5' RACE reads, gives a single entry per CDR3 protein. Counted here are fewer than 400,000 distinct CDR3 sequences, about 11% occurring once; the ten biggest clones make up approximately 3%. This clonotype was seen once. Its antigen is unidentified. Germline V gives CDR1 SGHDT, CDR2 YYEEEE. V was trimmed by 4 bases and J by 3 bases, leaving 14 bases between them. The length of the CDR3 is 14 residues. The rearrangement joins TRBV5-6 to TRBJ2-7; maybe TRBD1 (6 bases). The receptor was isolated from a man younger than 35 who received the YFV17D yellow fever vaccine. Specimen: CD4+ T cells sorted from PBMCs, collected 45 days after the yellow fever booster vaccination. CDR3 region: CASSRPGHLYEQYF. Written as DNA, the CDR3 is TGTGCCAGCAGCAGACCGGGACACCTCTACGAGCAGTACTTC.